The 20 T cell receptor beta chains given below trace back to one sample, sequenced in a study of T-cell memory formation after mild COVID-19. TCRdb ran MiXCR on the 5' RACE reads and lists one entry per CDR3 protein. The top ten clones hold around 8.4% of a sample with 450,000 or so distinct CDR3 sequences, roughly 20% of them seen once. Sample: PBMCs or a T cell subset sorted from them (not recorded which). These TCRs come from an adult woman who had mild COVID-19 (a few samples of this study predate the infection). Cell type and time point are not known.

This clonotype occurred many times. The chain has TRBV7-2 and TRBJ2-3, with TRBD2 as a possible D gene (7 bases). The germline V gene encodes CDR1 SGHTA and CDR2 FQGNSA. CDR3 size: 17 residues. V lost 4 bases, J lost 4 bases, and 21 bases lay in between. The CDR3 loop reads CASSYRRGGGPSDTQYF. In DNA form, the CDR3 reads TGTGCCAGCAGCTACCGTAGGGGGGGAGGGCCGTCAGATACGCAGTATTTT. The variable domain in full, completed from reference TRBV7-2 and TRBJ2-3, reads GAGVSQSPSNKVTEKGKDVELRCDPISGHTALYWYRQSLGQGLEFLIYFQGNSAPDKSGLPSDRFSAERTGGSVSTLTIQRTQQEDSAVYLCASSYRRGGGPSDTQYFGPGTRLTVL.

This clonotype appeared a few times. The CDR3: CASSQVVGGKGVAKNIQYF. The CDR3 DNA is TGTGCCAGCAGCCAAGTTGTGGGAGGGAAGGGGGTAGCCAAAAACATTCAGTACTTC. V is TRBV4-2 and J is TRBJ2-4, with D perhaps TRBD2 (7 bases). Germline-derived CDR1 and CDR2 are LGHNA and YNFKEQ. The CDR3 length is 19 residues. V lost 1 base and J 0 bases, leaving 19 bases between the germline ends.

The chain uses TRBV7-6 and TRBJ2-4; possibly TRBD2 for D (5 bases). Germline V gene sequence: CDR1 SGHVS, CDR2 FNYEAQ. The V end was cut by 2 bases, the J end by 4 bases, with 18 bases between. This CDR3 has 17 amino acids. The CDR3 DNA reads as TGTGCCAGCAGCTTATTCGTAGGCGAACCGGGGAAAAACATTCAGTACTTC. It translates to CASSLFVGEPGKNIQYF.

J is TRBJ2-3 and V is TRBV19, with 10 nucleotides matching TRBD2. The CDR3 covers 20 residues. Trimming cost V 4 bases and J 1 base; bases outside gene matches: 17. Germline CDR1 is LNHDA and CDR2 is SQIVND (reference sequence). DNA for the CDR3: TGTGCCAGTAGTAACGTAGGCCTAGCGGGAGACATCTGGGGCACAGATACGCAGTATTTT. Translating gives CASSNVGLAGDIWGTDTQYF.

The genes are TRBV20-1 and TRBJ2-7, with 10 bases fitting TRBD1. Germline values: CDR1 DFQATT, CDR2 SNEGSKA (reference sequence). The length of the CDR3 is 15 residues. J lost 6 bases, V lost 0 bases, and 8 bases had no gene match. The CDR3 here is CSARDLGTGVGEQYF. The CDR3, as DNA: TGCAGTGCTAGAGATCTCGGGACAGGGGTCGGCGAGCAGTACTTC.

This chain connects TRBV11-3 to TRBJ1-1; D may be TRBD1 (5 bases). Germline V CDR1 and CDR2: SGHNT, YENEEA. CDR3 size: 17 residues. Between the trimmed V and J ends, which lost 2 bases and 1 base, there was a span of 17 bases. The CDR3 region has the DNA TGTGCCAGCAGCTTAACAGGATATTGGTCGGGGAACACTGAAGCTTTCTTT. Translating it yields CASSLTGYWSGNTEAFF.

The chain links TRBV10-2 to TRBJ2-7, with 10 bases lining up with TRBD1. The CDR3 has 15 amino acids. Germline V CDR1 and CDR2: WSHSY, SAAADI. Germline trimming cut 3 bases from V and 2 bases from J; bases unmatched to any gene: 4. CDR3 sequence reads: CASSDWTGGTYEQYF. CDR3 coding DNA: TGCGCCAGCAGTGATTGGACAGGGGGTACCTACGAGCAGTACTTC.

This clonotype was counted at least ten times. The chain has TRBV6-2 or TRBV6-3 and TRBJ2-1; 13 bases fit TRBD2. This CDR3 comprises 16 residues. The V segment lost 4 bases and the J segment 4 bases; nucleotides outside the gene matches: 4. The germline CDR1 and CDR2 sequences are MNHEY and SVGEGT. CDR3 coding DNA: TGTGCCAGCAGTTGGACTAGCGGGAGTTCTTACAATGAGCAGTTCTTC. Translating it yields CASSWTSGSSYNEQFF.

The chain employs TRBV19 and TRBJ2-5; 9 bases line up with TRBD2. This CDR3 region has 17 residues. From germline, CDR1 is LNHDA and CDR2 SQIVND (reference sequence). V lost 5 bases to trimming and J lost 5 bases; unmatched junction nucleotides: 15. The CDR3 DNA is TGTGCCAGTAGTGAGATGGCGGGAGGGCACTTAGGGGAGACCCAGTACTTC. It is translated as CASSEMAGGHLGETQYF.

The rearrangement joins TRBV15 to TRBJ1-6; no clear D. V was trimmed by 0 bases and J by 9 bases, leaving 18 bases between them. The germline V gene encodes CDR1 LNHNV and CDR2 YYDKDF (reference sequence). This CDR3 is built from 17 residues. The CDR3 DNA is TGTGCCACCAGCAGAGATCTGGGCCCAGGAGGGCCTTCACCCCTCCACTTT. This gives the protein CATSRDLGPGGPSPLHF. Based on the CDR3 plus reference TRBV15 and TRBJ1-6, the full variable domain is DAMVIQNPRYQVTQFGKPVTLSCSQTLNHNVMYWYQQKSSQAPKLLFHYYDKDFNNEADTPDNFQSRRPNTSFCFLDIRSPGLGDTAMYLCATSRDLGPGGPSPLHFGNGTRLTVT.

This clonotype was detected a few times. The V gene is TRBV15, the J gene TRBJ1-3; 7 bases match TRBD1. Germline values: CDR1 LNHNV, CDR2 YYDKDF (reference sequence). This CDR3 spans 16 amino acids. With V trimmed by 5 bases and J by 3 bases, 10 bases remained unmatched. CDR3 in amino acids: CATSPRQGRLGNTIYF. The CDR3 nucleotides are TGTGCCACCAGCCCCCGACAGGGACGACTTGGAAACACCATATATTTT.

CDR3 region: CASSSLGRRGTEAFF. CDR3 nucleotides: TGTGCCAGCAGCTCCCTTGGCCGGCGGGGGACTGAAGCTTTCTTT. The chain links TRBV7-8 to TRBJ1-1; the D gene is possibly TRBD1 (5 bases). The germline gives CDR1 SGHVS, CDR2 FQNEAQ. V was shortened by 4 bases and J by 5 bases, with 17 bases between the two germline ends. The CDR3 loop spans 15 amino acids.

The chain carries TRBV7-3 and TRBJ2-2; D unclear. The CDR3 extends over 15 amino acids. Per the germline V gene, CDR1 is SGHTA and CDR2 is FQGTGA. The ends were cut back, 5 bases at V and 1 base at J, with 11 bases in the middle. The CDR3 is CASSPNPQNTGELFF. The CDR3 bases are TGTGCCAGCAGCCCCAATCCACAGAACACCGGGGAGCTGTTTTTT.

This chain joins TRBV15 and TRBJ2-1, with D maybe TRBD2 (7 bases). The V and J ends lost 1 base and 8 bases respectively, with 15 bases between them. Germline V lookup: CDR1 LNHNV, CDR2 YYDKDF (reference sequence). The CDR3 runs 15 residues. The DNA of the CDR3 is TGTGCCACCAGCAGAGGGGGGGGGACACGGGATGAGCAGTTCTTC. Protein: CATSRGGGTRDEQFF.

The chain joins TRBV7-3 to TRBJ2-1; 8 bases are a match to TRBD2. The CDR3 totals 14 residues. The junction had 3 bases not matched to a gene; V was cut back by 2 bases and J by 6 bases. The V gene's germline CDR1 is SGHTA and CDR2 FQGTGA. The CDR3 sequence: CASSLVAGSNEQFF. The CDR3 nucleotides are TGTGCCAGCAGCTTAGTAGCGGGGAGCAATGAGCAGTTCTTC.

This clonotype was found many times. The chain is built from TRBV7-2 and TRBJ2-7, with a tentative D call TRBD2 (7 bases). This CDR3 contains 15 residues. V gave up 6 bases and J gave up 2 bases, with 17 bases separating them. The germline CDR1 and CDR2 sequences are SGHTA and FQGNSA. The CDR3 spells CASRPTGGGTYEQYF. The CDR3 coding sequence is TGTGCCAGCAGGCCGACCGGCGGGGGCACCTACGAGCAGTACTTC.

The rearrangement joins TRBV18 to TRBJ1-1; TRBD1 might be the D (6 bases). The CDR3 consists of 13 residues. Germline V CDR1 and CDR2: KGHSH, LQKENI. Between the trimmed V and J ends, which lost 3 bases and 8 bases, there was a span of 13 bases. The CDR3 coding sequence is TGTGCCAGCTCACCCCCGGAACAGGGCGAAGCTTTCTTT. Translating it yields CASSPPEQGEAFF.

The chain's CDR3 is CASSRSGKMNTEAFF. The CDR3 DNA sequence: TGTGCCAGCAGTCGATCCGGGAAAATGAACACTGAAGCTTTCTTT. The chain carries TRBV12-3 or TRBV12-4 and TRBJ1-1; D gene uncertain. CDR3 length: 15 amino acids. The V end was cut by 5 bases, the J end by 0 bases, with 13 bases between.

CDR3 in amino acids: CASSHLGDLGAKNIQYF. CDR3 bases: TGTGCCAGCTCCCACCTCGGGGATTTGGGCGCCAAAAACATTCAGTACTTC. The rearrangement uses TRBV18 and TRBJ2-4; possible D gene TRBD2, 5 bases. CDR1 is KGHSH and CDR2 is LQKENI in the germline V gene. V shed 6 bases and J shed 1 base, with 19 bases lying between them. The CDR3 loop spans 17 amino acids.

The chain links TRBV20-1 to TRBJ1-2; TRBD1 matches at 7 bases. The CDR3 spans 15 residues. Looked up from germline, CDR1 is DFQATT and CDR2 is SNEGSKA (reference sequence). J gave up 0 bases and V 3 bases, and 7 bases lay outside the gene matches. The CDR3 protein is CSASLGRGANYGYTF. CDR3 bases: TGCAGTGCTAGCCTGGGCAGGGGGGCTAACTATGGCTACACCTTC.